This record looks at one T cell receptor beta chain sequence and its context. Its target is unknown. All trial patients relapsed after autologous stem cell transplantation. The repertoire was sequenced with immunoSEQ multiplex PCR; TCRdb's copy has only in-frame clones and lacks some. The repertoire holds 98,000 or so clones, roughly 87% seen once, with 15% to 20% in the top ten. This record comes from a study of PD-1 blockade in classical Hodgkin lymphoma. Overall study results and limits: Relapsed/refractory patients reportedly had the lowest baseline TCR diversity, below newly diagnosed patients, who were below healthy donors. In CD4+ cells, TCR diversity went up significantly by C4D1, but in CD8+ cells it did not.

V shed 6 bases and J shed 1 base, with 14 bases lying between them. Germline CDR1 and CDR2: ENHRY and SYGVKD. CDR3 length: 15 residues. The chain links TRBV10-3 to TRBJ2-3, with D perhaps TRBD1 (6 bases). This specimen consisted of peripheral blood mononuclear cells (PBMCs), obtained before the second cycle of nivolumab. This sequence originates from a human donor with classical Hodgkin lymphoma. In DNA form, the CDR3 reads TGTGCCATCAGGGGGCCGGACAGAGGCACAGATACGCAGTATTTT. This codes for CAIRGPDRGTDTQYF.